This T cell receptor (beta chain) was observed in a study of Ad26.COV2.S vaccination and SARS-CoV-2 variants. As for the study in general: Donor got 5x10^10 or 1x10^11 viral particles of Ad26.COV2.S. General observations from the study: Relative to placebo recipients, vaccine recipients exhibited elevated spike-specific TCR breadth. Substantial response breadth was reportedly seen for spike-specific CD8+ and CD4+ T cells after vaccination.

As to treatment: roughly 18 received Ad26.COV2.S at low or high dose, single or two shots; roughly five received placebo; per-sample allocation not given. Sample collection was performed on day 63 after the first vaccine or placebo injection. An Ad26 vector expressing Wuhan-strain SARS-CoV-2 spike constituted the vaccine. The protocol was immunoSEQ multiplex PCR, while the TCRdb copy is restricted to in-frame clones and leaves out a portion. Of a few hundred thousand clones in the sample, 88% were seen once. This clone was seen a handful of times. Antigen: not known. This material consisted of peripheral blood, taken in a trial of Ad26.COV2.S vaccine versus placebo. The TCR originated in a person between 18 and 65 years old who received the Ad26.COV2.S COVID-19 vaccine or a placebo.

The CDR3 bases are TGTGCCTGGAGTCCCGGTGGCAATGAAGCTTTCTTT. Translated: CAWSPGGNEAFF. The V gene is TRBV30, the J gene TRBJ1-1; D call uncertain. Germline V CDR1 and CDR2: GTSNPN, SVGIG (reference sequence). This CDR3 spans 12 amino acids. V shed 2 bases and J shed 7 bases, with 11 bases lying between them. Filled out from reference TRBV30 and TRBJ1-1, the complete variable domain reads SQTIHQWPATLVQPVGSPLSLECTVEGTSNPNLYWYRQAAGRGLQLLFYSVGIGQISSEVPQNLSASRPQDRQFILSSKKLLLSDSGFYLCAWSPGGNEAFFGQGTRLTVV.